This TCR beta chain was identified in a study of molecular identifiers for immune sequencing clone quantification. One entry per CDR3 protein results from TCRdb running MiXCR on the PCR reads. The data contain 300,000 to 350,000 distinct CDR3 sequences, 20% to 25% of them singletons. This clonotype appeared many times. Trimming pared 3 bases from V and 11 bases from J, leaving 10 bases between. The germline gives CDR1 SEHNR, CDR2 FQNEAQ (reference sequence). The length of the CDR3 is 12 residues. Sequencing was done on a sample of naive CD8+ T cells from blood, with Jurkat cell RNA spiked in. Subset defined: FACS-sorted CD8+CD4-CCR7+CD45RA+ naive T cells. The chain employs TRBV7-9 and TRBJ1-4; D may be TRBD1 (5 bases). This TCR was recovered from a human donor in good health. Some libraries in this study had Jurkat cell RNA spiked in. The CDR3 sequence is CASSFRVQKLFF. DNA of the CDR3: TGTGCCAGCAGCTTCAGGGTACAGAAACTGTTTTTT.